One sample yielded the 23 T cell receptor beta chains listed below, sequenced in a study of T-cell reconstitution after alpha-beta-depleted transplantation in children. This sample's TCRbeta library carried unique molecular identifier barcodes. Each CDR3 protein is one row after TCRdb ran MiXCR on the PCR reads. Of about 640,000 distinct CDR3 sequences in the sample, roughly 15% were seen once. The starting material was PBMCs from the stem cell graft donor, obtained from the stem cell graft. All receptors come from a human donor who donated a stem cell graft to a child with acute myeloid leukemia.

This clonotype occurred a few times. This sequence joins TRBV9 and TRBJ2-1; tentatively, D is TRBD1 (6 bases). The CDR3 consists of 16 residues. V lost 5 bases, J lost 5 bases, and 20 bases lay in between. Germline V gene data show CDR1 as SGDLS and CDR2 as YYNGEE. The CDR3 here is CASRKGAQGGDNEQFF. The CDR3 DNA sequence: TGTGCCAGCAGGAAGGGAGCACAGGGTGGAGACAATGAGCAGTTCTTC.

V and J are TRBV27 and TRBJ1-1, with a weak D call TRBD1 (5 bases). The CDR3 spans 16 residues. In germline, CDR1 is MNHEY, CDR2 SMNVEV (reference sequence). Trimming removed 0 bases at V and 0 bases at J, with 11 bases between. The CDR3 DNA reads as TGTGCCAGCAGTTTATCGTGGGGACCCATGAACACTGAAGCTTTCTTT. It yields the protein CASSLSWGPMNTEAFF.

This clonotype was picked up a small number of times. This chain connects TRBV20-1 to TRBJ1-1; D unresolved. V lost 1 base to trimming and J lost 11 bases, with 11 bases between them. Per germline, CDR1 DFQATT and CDR2 SNEGSKA (reference sequence). The CDR3 extends over 11 amino acids. The CDR3 DNA reads TGCAGTGCTAGAGGGCCGGGAGCTGCTTTCTTT. Residues: CSARGPGAAFF.

J is TRBJ1-5 and V is TRBV4-3; 10 nucleotides line up with TRBD1. CDR3 size: 17 residues. The germline V gene encodes CDR1 LGHNA and CDR2 YSLEER. V was pared by 0 bases and J by 3 bases, with 5 bases of the junction left unmatched. The CDR3 DNA follows: TGCGCCAGCAGCCAAGAAAGACAGGGGGCTAACAATCAGCCCCAGCATTTT. It encodes CASSQERQGANNQPQHF.

This chain uses TRBV9 with TRBJ2-7; maybe TRBD1 (5 bases). The CDR3 runs to 17 residues. V was pared by 0 bases and J by 3 bases, with 19 bases between. In germline, CDR1 is SGDLS, CDR2 YYNGEE. This CDR3 is CASSVAQGPSSYYEQYF. As DNA, the CDR3 is TGTGCCAGCAGCGTAGCCCAGGGCCCCAGTTCTTACTACGAGCAGTACTTC.

This clonotype was observed at least ten times. The CDR3 DNA reads as TGCAGTGCCCAGGGAGGGTCCTGGGACAATGAGCAGTTCTTC. As protein: CSAQGGSWDNEQFF. V gene TRBV20-1 combines with J gene TRBJ2-1, with 7 nucleotides matching TRBD2. Germline assignment: CDR1 DFQATT and CDR2 SNEGSKA (reference sequence). Unmatched junction bases numbered 10, after V lost 6 bases and J lost 5 bases. The CDR3 has 14 residues.

This clonotype has a count of ten or more. CDR3 sequence (DNA): TGCGCCAGCGGTTCGGGAGCTTTCTTT. It yields the protein CASGSGAFF. The chain links TRBV10-2 to TRBJ1-1; D remains ambiguous. This CDR3 is 9 amino acids long. Trimming removed 8 bases from V and 10 bases from J, with 8 bases in between. Per the germline V gene, CDR1 is WSHSY and CDR2 is SAAADI.

The table lists this clonotype with many counts. Written as DNA, the CDR3 is TGTGCCAGCAGTGAGGGGTCGGGACAGAGAGATACGCAGTATTTT. It translates to CASSEGSGQRDTQYF. The rearrangement uses TRBV6-1 and TRBJ2-3; 7 positions agree with TRBD1. This CDR3 has 15 residues. The trim removed 3 bases at V and 5 bases at J, leaving 8 bases unmatched. In germline, CDR1 is MNHNS, CDR2 SASEGT.

This chain uses TRBV6-1 with TRBJ1-2; D possibly corresponds to TRBD1 (6 bases). This CDR3 has 14 amino acids. V lost 6 bases and J 4 bases, leaving 15 bases between the germline ends. Germline CDR1 is MNHNS and CDR2 is SASEGT. The chain's CDR3 is CASSPRQGFYGYTF. The CDR3, as DNA: TGTGCCAGCAGCCCCCGGCAGGGGTTCTATGGCTACACCTTC.

V gene TRBV19 combines with J gene TRBJ2-1, with a possible D match to TRBD2 (7 bases). V was clipped by 4 bases and J by 8 bases, with 12 bases between them. This CDR3 region has 13 residues. Germline-derived CDR1 and CDR2 are LNHDA and SQIVND (reference sequence). The CDR3 region is CASSTREGDEQFF. CDR3 in DNA: TGTGCCAGTAGTACGAGGGAGGGGGATGAGCAGTTCTTC. Combining the CDR3 with reference TRBV19 and TRBJ2-1 gives the whole variable domain DGGITQSPKYLFRKEGQNVTLSCEQNLNHDAMYWYRQDPGQGLRLIYYSQIVNDFQKGDIAEGYSVSREKKESFPLTVTSAQKNPTAFYLCASSTREGDEQFFGPGTRLTVL.

The V gene is TRBV28, the J gene TRBJ2-7; D may be TRBD2 (5 bases). This CDR3 region has 13 residues. The V and J ends lost 4 bases and 6 bases respectively, with 13 bases between them. The germline V gene has CDR1 MDHEN and CDR2 SYDVKM. The CDR3 DNA reads TGTGCCAGCAGTTGGAGGCAATCGGGCGAGCAGTACTTC. Amino acids: CASSWRQSGEQYF.

There are many counts of this clonotype. The rearrangement joins TRBV20-1 to TRBJ2-1; D is possibly TRBD2 (6 bases). Trimming shortened V by 1 base and J by 3 bases, and 10 bases separated the two germline ends. The germline V gene has CDR1 DFQATT and CDR2 SNEGSKA (reference sequence). The CDR3 totals 14 residues. CDR3 in amino acids: CSARGQGGYNEQFF. The CDR3, as DNA: TGCAGTGCTAGAGGGCAGGGAGGCTACAATGAGCAGTTCTTC.

This clonotype showed up just a few times. The CDR3: CASSSNSGGIRFSEQFF. CDR3 in DNA: TGTGCCAGCAGCTCCAATAGCGGGGGAATCCGGTTCTCTGAGCAGTTCTTC. This chain links TRBV13 with TRBJ2-1; 9 bases fit TRBD2. The V and J ends lost 4 bases and 9 bases, in that order; junction bases with no gene match: 16. CDR1 and CDR2 from the germline V gene are PRHDT and FYEKMQ (reference sequence). CDR3 length: 17 amino acids.

This clonotype was detected only a few times. The chain carries TRBV6-2 or TRBV6-3 and TRBJ2-2; 7 bases are a match to TRBD1. The ends lost 5 bases at V and 5 bases at J; junction bases unmatched: 17. This CDR3 region has 18 residues. In germline, CDR1 is MNHEY, CDR2 SVGEGT. This chain's CDR3 is CASSDGLTGWINTGELFF. The CDR3 DNA sequence: TGTGCCAGCAGTGACGGACTGACAGGGTGGATCAATACCGGGGAGCTGTTTTTT.

This clonotype was detected ten times or more. The genes are TRBV5-5 and TRBJ1-4; weak D call: TRBD1 (5 bases). The CDR3 is made up of 13 amino acids. Germline V gene data show CDR1 as SGHKS and CDR2 as YYEKEE (reference sequence). V was pared by 4 bases and J by 8 bases, with 12 bases between. CDR3 residues: CASSLGRDEKLFF. The CDR3 DNA reads TGTGCCAGCAGCCTTGGAAGGGACGAAAAACTGTTTTTT.

This clonotype was picked up many times. The chain has TRBV29-1 and TRBJ2-1, with D tentatively TRBD1 or TRBD2 (5 bases each). V lost 6 bases to trimming and J lost 7 bases, with 16 bases between them. Germline CDR1 SQVTM, CDR2 ANQGSEA. The CDR3 runs to 13 residues. CDR3 DNA: TGCAGCGTCCCTCCGGGGCGCTCTAATGAGCAGTTCTTC. Translating it yields CSVPPGRSNEQFF.

The chain combines TRBV12-3 or TRBV12-4 with TRBJ2-6; maybe TRBD2 (5 bases). Trimming shortened V by 7 bases and J by 0 bases, and 7 bases separated the two germline ends. The CDR3 covers 14 residues. CDR3 nucleotide sequence: TGTGCCAGCATACTAGTCTCTGGGGCCAACGTCCTGACTTTC. It is translated as CASILVSGANVLTF.

This clonotype has a handful of counts. J is TRBJ1-1 and V is TRBV12-3 or TRBV12-4; the D gene is possibly TRBD1 (6 bases). This CDR3 comprises 14 residues. Trimming pared 5 bases from V and 3 bases from J, leaving 13 bases between. In DNA, the CDR3 is TGTGCCAGCAGTGCCATATCAGGGGACACTGAAGCTTTCTTT. Its translation is CASSAISGDTEAFF.

This clonotype was picked up many times. This chain joins TRBV7-2 and TRBJ2-7, with D tentatively TRBD1 (5 bases). The CDR3 runs 14 residues. Germline V gene lookup returns CDR1 SGHTA and CDR2 FQGNSA. Trimming cost V 5 bases and J 3 bases, with 14 bases left between them. In DNA, the CDR3 is TGTGCCAGCAGCCAAGATGGGGCGCGCTACGAGCAGTACTTC. It translates to CASSQDGARYEQYF.

This clonotype was recorded at least ten times. The chain joins TRBV12-3 or TRBV12-4 to TRBJ1-2, with 10 bases that match TRBD1. V lost 5 bases and J lost 4; bases outside the gene matches: 4. The CDR3 is 14 amino acids. The CDR3 bases are TGTGCCAGCAGTCCGGGACAGGGGCTCTATGGCTACACCTTC. This codes for CASSPGQGLYGYTF.

The V gene is TRBV12-2, the J gene TRBJ1-4; the table's TRBD1 call for D was not verified on the DNA. TRBV12-2 counts as a pseudogene. The CDR3 is 16 amino acids. CDR3 residues: CASRFSRQGDNEKLFF. DNA for the CDR3: TGTGCAAGTCGCTTTTCCCGACAGGGCGATAATGAAAAACTGTTTTTT.

This clonotype was seen only a few times. The chain has TRBV7-9 and TRBJ1-5, with D perhaps TRBD1 (6 bases). The V gene lost 3 bases and the J gene lost 7 bases, with 13 bases spanning the gap. Per the germline V gene, CDR1 is SEHNR and CDR2 is FQNEAQ (reference sequence). The CDR3 spans 14 residues. CDR3 nucleotide sequence: TGTGCCAGCAGCTTTCAGGGGAGGGACCAGCCCCAGCATTTT. It translates to CASSFQGRDQPQHF.

The chain couples TRBV6-1 to TRBJ2-3; 7 bases fit TRBD1. Germline CDR1 reads MNHNS; CDR2 reads SASEGT. The CDR3 length is 16 residues. The V gene end was trimmed by 4 bases and the J gene end by 0 bases; junction bases not matched to a gene: 7. The CDR3 spells CASSGQGSTSTDTQYF. CDR3 nucleotide sequence: TGTGCCAGCAGTGGACAGGGATCCACTAGCACAGATACGCAGTATTTT.